These 8 T cell receptor beta chains were all obtained from the same sample, sequenced in a study of post-analysis software for immune sequencing data. Their cognate antigens are unknown. Whole-study results and caveats: In patients, TRBV5-6, TRBV5-1 and TRBV20-1 belonged to several TRBV segments found more frequently than in controls.

Unique molecular identifiers were carried by the TCR beta cDNA libraries. TCRdb reanalysed the PCR reads using MiXCR and keeps one entry per CDR3 protein. Of some 450,000 distinct CDR3 sequences listed, roughly 45% are singletons. Sample: blood. Receptors were obtained from a girl under 18 with multiple sclerosis.

Of note for this clonotype: The junction does not match germline at one end; this may be a read error. This chain joins TRBV3-1 and TRBJ2-7; D remains unclear. The germline CDR1 and CDR2 sequences are LGHDT and YNNKEL (reference sequence). The CDR3 runs to 14 residues. For the CDR3, the DNA is TGTGCCTGCAGCCAAGGATTTAGGGTGAACGAGCAGTACTTC. It yields the protein CACSQGFRVNEQYF.

The gene calls are TRBV7-9 and TRBJ1-2; a possible D gene is TRBD1 (6 bases). Deletions cut 6 bases from V and 1 base from J, with 12 bases between. The V gene's germline CDR1 is SEHNR and CDR2 FQNEAQ (reference sequence). This CDR3 spans 14 amino acids. DNA of the CDR3: TGTGCCAGCAGTTCGGGACACATTAACTATGGCTACACCTTC. Residues: CASSSGHINYGYTF.

The rearrangement joins TRBV29-1 to TRBJ2-4; D gene uncertain. The J call may be mistaken, given a closer DNA end match to TRBJ2-5. Germline CDR1 reads SQVTM; CDR2 reads ANQGSEA. This CDR3 has 15 residues. The CDR3 sequence is CSAPRGADPQETQYF. Written as DNA, the CDR3 is TGCAGCGCCCCCCGTGGCGCGGACCCCCAAGAGACCCAGTACTTC.

The chain couples TRBV5-5 to TRBJ2-7; 8 nucleotides align to TRBD2. The CDR3 totals 15 residues. From germline, CDR1 is SGHKS and CDR2 YYEKEE (reference sequence). V shed 5 bases and J 7 bases; nucleotides not matched to a gene: 14. The CDR3 nucleotides read TGTGCCAGCAGTGCCGAGGTAGCGGGATTCGGGGAGCAGTACTTC. This sequence encodes CASSAEVAGFGEQYF.

This clonotype was recorded at least ten times. The CDR3 sequence is CASSPGTTNEQFF. DNA for the CDR3: TGTGCCAGCAGTCCCGGGACAACCAATGAGCAGTTCTTC. The chain carries TRBV6-4 and TRBJ2-1, with a possible D match to TRBD1 (6 bases). Germline CDR1 and CDR2: MRHNA and SNTAGT. V was shortened by 5 bases and J by 6 bases, with 11 bases between the two germline ends. The CDR3 contains 13 residues.

This clonotype was seen more than once but under ten times. The J gene is TRBJ2-1, the V gene TRBV5-6, with 7 bases that match TRBD1. J lost 5 bases, V lost 5 bases, and 4 bases had no gene match. Germline V gene lookup returns CDR1 SGHDT and CDR2 YYEEEE. The CDR3 has 13 amino acids. The CDR3 spells CASSRDRDNEQFF. In DNA form, the CDR3 reads TGTGCCAGCAGTCGTGACAGGGACAATGAGCAGTTCTTC.

In this sample, this clonotype turned up a few times. The gene calls are TRBV3-1 and TRBJ1-2, with no clear D. Trimming pared 3 bases from V and 8 bases from J, leaving 7 bases between. This CDR3 is built from 11 residues. Germline CDR1 is LGHDT and CDR2 is YNNKEL (reference sequence). The DNA for the CDR3 is TGTGCCAGCAGCCAGGGGTACGGCTACACCTTC. It codes for CASSQGYGYTF.

This clonotype was seen a handful of times. This sequence joins TRBV4-2 and TRBJ1-4; 12 bases are shared with TRBD1. The CDR3 is 18 amino acids. V lost 3 bases, J lost 3 bases, and 8 bases stayed unmatched. CDR1 LGHNA and CDR2 YNFKEQ come from the germline V gene. The CDR3 region is CASSQHGTGGAANEKLFF. CDR3 nucleotides: TGTGCCAGCAGCCAGCACGGGACAGGGGGCGCAGCTAATGAAAAACTGTTTTTT.